This TCR beta chain appears in the sequencing data of a study of blood T cells in healthy people across ages. Overall study results and limits: Across the age range, TCR beta diversity per million T cells fell in a roughly linear way. Naive and antigen-experienced cells could not be conclusively compared, given unsorted PBMCs.

This clonotype was detected a few times. Its antigen is as yet unknown. Primers used in a second PCR of about 6 to 11 cycles were a sample-barcoded 5' primer and a J-beta primer mix. One entry per CDR3 protein, called by TCRdb with MiXCR from the 5' RACE reads. This table has 590,000 or so distinct CDR3 sequences, approximately 30% appearing once. Trimming shortened V by 3 bases and J by 1 base, and 13 bases separated the two germline ends. The length of the CDR3 is 14 residues. The germline gives CDR1 GTSNPN, CDR2 SVGIG (reference sequence). The TCR originated in a woman older than 75 in good health. Sequenced sample: blood. The rearrangement uses TRBV30 and TRBJ2-7, with a weak D call TRBD1 (5 bases). The CDR3 region has the DNA TGTGCCTGGAGGTCCCAGGGCGGTTCCTACGAGCAGTACTTC. Protein sequence: CAWRSQGGSYEQYF.